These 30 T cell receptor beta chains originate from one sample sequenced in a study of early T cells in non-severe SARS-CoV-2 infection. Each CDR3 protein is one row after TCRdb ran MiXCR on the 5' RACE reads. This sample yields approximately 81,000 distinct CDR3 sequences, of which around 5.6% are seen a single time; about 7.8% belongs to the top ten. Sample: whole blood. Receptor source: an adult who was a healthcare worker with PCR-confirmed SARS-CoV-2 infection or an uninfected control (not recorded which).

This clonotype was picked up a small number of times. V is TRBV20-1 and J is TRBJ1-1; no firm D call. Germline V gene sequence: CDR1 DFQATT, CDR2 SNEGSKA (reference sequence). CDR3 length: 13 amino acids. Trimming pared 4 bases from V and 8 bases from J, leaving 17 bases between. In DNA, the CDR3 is TGCAGTGCTACCCCTGGCCGGACCTGGGAAGCTTTCTTT. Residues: CSATPGRTWEAFF.

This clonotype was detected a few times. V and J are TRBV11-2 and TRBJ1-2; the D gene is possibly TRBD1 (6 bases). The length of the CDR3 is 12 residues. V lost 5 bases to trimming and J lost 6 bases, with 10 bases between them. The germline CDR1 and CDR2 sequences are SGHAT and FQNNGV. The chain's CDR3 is CASSKEGDGYTF. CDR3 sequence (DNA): TGTGCCAGCAGCAAAGAGGGGGATGGCTACACCTTC.

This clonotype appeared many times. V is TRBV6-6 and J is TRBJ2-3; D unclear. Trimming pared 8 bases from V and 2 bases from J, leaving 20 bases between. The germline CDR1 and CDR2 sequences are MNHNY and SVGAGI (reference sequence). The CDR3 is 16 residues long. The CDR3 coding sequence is TGTGCCAGCTGCCCCATGAGTGTGGGTACCACAGATACGCAGTATTTT. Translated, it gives CASCPMSVGTTDTQYF.

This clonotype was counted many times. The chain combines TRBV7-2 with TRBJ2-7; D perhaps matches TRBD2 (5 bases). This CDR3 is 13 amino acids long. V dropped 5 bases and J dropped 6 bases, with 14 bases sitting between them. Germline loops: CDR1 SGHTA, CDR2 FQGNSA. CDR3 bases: TGTGCCAGCAGCCCCGGCGGGCTTTCCGAGCAGTACTTC. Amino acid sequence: CASSPGGLSEQYF.

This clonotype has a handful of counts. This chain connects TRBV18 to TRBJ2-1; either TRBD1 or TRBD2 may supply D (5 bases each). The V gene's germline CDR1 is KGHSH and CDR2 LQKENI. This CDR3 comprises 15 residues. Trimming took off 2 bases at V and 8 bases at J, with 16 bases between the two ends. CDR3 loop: CASSPVGTTGDEQFF. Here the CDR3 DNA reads TGTGCCAGCTCACCAGTGGGGACCACGGGCGATGAGCAGTTCTTC.

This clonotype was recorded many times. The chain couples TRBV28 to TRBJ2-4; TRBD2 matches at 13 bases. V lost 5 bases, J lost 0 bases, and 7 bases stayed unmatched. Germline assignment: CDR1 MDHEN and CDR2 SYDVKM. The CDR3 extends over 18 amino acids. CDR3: CASSVGTSGMLAKNIQYF. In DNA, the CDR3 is TGTGCCAGCAGTGTAGGGACTAGCGGGATGCTAGCCAAAAACATTCAGTACTTC.

The CDR3 sequence is CASSIGLGIETQYF. CDR3 bases: TGTGCCAGTAGTATCGGCCTGGGAATCGAGACCCAGTACTTC. This chain uses TRBV19 with TRBJ2-5; D gene uncertain. This CDR3 contains 14 residues. The V and J ends lost 3 bases and 5 bases respectively, with 13 bases between them. Germline-derived CDR1 and CDR2 are LNHDA and SQIVND (reference sequence).

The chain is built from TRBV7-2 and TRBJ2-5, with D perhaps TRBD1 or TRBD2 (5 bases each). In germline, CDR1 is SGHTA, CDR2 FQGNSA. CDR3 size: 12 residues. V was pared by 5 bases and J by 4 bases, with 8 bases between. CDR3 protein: CASSPGRETQYF. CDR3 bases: TGTGCCAGCAGCCCAGGGAGAGAGACCCAGTACTTC.

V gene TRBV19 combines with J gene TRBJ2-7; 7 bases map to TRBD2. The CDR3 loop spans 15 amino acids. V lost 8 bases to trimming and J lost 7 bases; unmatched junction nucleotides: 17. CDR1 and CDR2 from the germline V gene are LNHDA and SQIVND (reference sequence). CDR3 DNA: TGTGCCAGTCAGGCAGCCGGGACTACCGCTCGGGAGCAGTACTTC. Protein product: CASQAAGTTAREQYF.

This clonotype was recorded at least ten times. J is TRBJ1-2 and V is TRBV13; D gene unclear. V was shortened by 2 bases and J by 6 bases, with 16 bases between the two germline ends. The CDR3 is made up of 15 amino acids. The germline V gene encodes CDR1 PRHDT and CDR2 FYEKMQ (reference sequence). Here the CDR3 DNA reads TGTGCCAGCAGCTTACAGGCAAATAAAGTCGATGGCTACACCTTC. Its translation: CASSLQANKVDGYTF.

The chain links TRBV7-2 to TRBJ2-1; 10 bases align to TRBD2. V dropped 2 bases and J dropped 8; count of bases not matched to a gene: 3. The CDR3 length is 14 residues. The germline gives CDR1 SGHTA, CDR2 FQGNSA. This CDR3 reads CASSLFGTSDEQFF. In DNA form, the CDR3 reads TGTGCCAGCAGCTTATTCGGGACTAGCGATGAGCAGTTCTTC.

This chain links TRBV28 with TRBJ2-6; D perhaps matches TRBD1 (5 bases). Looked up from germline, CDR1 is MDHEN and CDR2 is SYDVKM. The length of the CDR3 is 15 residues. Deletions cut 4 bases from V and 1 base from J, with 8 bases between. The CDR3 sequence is CASSSPGSGANVLTF. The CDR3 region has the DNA TGTGCCAGCAGTTCCCCAGGGTCTGGGGCCAACGTCCTGACTTTC. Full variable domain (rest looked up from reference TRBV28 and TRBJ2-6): DVKVTQSSRYLVKRTGEKVFLECVQDMDHENMFWYRQDPGLGLRLIYFSYDVKMKEKGDIPEGYSVSREKKERFSLILESASTNQTSMYLCASSSPGSGANVLTFGAGSRLTVL.

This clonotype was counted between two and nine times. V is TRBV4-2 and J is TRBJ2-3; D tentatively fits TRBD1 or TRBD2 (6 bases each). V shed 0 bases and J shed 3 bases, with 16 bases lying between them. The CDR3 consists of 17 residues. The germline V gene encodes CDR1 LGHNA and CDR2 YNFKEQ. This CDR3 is CASSQDRLGGSTDTQYF. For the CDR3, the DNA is TGTGCCAGCAGCCAAGATCGACTAGGGGGAAGTACAGATACGCAGTATTTT.

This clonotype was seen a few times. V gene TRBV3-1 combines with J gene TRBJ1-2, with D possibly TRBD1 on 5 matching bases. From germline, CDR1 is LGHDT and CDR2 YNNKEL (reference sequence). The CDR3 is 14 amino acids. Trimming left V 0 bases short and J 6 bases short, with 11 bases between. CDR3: CASSQEAAGNGYTF. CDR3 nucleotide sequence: TGTGCCAGCAGCCAAGAAGCCGCAGGGAATGGCTACACCTTC.

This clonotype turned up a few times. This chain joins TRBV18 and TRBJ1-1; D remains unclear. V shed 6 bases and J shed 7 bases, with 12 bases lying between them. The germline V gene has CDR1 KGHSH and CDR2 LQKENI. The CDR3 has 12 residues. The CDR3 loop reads CASSTLGSEAFF. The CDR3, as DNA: TGTGCCAGCTCCACGTTGGGGAGTGAAGCTTTCTTT.

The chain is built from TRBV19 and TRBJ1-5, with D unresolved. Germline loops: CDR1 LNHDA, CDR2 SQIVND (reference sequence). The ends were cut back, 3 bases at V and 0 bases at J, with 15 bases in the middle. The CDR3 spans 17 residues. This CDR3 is CASSMDESVYSNQPQHF. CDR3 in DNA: TGTGCCAGTAGTATGGATGAATCAGTTTATAGCAATCAGCCCCAGCATTTT.

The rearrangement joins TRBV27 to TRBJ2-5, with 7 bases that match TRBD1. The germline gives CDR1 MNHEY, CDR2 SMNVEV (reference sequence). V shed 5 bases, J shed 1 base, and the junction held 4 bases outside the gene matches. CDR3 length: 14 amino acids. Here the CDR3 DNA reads TGTGCCAGCAGTAAACGGGACAGCCAAGAGACCCAGTACTTC. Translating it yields CASSKRDSQETQYF.

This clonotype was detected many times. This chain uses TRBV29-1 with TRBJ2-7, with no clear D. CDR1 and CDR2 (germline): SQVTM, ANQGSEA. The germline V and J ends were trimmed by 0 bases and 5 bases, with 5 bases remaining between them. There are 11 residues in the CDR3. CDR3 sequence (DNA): TGCAGCGTTGAAGACGCCCACGAGCAGTACTTC. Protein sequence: CSVEDAHEQYF.

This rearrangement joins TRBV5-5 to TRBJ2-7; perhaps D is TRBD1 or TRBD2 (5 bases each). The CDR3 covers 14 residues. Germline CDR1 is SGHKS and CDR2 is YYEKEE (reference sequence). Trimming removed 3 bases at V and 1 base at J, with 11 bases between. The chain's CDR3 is CASSSTRGSYEQYF. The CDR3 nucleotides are TGTGCCAGCAGCTCGACGAGGGGTTCCTACGAGCAGTACTTC.

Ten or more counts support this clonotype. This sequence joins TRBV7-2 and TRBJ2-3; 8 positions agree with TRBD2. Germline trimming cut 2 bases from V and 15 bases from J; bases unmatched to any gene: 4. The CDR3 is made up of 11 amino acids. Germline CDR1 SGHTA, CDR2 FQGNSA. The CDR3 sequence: CASSLQAGVYF. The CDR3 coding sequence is TGTGCCAGCAGCTTACAAGCGGGAGTCTATTTT. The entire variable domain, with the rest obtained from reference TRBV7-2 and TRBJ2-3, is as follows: GAGVSQSPSNKVTEKGKDVELRCDPISGHTALYWYRQSLGQGLEFLIYFQGNSAPDKSGLPSDRFSAERTGGSVSTLTIQRTQQEDSAVYLCASSLQAGVYFGPGTRLTVL.

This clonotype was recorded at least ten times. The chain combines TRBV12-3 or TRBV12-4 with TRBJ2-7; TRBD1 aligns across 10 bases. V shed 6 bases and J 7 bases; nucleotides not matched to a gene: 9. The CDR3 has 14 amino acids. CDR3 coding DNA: TGTGCCAGCAGCTTACGACAGGGGGCAAGGGAGCAGTACTTC. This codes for CASSLRQGAREQYF.

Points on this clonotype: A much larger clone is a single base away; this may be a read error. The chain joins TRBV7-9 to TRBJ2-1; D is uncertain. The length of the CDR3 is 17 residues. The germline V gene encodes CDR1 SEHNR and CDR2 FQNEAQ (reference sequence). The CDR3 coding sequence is TGTGCCACCAGCTTAGCTGCCACAGAGAGCTCCTACAATGAGCAGTTCTTC. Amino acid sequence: CATSLAATESSYNEQFF.

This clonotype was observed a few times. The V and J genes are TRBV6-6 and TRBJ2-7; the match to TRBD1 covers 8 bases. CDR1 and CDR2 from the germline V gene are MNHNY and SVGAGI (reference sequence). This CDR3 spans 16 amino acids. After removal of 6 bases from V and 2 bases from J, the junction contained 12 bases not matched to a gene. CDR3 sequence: CASSQTGQGSTYEQYF. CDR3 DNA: TGTGCCAGCAGCCAAACCGGACAGGGCTCGACCTACGAGCAGTACTTC.

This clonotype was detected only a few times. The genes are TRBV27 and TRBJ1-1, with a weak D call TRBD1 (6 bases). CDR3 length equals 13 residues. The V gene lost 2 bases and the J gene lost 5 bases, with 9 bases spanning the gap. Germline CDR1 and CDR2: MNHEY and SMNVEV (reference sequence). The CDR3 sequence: CASSLGRGTEAFF. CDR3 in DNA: TGTGCCAGCAGTTTAGGAAGGGGGACTGAAGCTTTCTTT.

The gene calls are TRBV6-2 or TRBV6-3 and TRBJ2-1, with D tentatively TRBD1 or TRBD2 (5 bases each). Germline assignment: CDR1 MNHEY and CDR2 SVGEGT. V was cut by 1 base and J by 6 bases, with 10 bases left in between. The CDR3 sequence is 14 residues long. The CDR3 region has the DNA TGTGCCAGCAGTTACTTGGGGGTCTCCAATGAGCAGTTCTTC. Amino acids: CASSYLGVSNEQFF.

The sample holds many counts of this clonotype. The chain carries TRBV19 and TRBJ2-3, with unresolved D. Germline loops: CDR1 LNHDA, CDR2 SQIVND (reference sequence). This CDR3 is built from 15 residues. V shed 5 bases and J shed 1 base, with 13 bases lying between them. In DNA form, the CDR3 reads TGTGCCAGTAGTGCGGTTAGTCGGGGCACAGATACGCAGTATTTT. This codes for CASSAVSRGTDTQYF.

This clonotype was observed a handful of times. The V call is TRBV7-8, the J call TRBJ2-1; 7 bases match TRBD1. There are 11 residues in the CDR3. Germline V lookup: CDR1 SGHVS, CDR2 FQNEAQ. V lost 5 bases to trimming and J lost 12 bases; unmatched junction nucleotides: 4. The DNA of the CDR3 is TGTGCCAGCAGCAGAGGGGACAGGCAGTTCTTC. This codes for CASSRGDRQFF.

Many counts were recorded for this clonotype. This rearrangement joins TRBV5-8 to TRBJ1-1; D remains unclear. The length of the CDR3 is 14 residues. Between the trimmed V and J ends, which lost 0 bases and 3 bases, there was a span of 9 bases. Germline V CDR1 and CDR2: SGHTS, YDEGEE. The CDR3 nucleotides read TGTGCCAGCAGCTTGGACGGTCCATACACTGAAGCTTTCTTT. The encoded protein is CASSLDGPYTEAFF. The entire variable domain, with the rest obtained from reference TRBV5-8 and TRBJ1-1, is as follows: EAGVTQSPTHLIKTRGQQATLRCSPISGHTSVYWYQQALGLGLQFLLWYDEGEERNRGNFPPRFSGRQFPNYSSELNVNALELEDSALYLCASSLDGPYTEAFFGQGTRLTVV.

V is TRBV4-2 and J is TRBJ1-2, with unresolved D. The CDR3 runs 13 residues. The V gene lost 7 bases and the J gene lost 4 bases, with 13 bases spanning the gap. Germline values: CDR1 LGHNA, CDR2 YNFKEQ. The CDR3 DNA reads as TGTGCCAGCACCGCGACACAAACCTATGGCTACACCTTC. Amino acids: CASTATQTYGYTF.

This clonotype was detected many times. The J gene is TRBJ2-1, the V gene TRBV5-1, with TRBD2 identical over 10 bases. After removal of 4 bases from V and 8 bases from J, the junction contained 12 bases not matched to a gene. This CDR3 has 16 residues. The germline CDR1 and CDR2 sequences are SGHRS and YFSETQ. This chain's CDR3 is CASSRTLAGVAYEQFF. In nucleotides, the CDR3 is TGCGCCAGCAGCAGAACCCTAGCGGGAGTCGCTTATGAGCAGTTCTTC.